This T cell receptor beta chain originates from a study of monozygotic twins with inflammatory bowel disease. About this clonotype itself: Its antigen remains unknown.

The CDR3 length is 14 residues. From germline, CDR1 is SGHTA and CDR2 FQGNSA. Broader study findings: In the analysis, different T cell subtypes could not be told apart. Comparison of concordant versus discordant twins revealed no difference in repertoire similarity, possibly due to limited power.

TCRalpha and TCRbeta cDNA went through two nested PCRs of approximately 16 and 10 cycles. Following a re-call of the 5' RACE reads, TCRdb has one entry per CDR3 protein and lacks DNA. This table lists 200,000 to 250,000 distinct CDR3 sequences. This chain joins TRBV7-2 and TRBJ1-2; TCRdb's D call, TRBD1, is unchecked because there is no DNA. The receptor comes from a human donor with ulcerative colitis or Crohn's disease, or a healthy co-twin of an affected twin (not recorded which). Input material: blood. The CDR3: CASSPPQGRNGYTF.